This T cell receptor beta chain came from a study of sequential checkpoint blockade in melanoma. Study-level information: Both treatment sequences were followed by maintenance nivolumab.

This clone turned up a few times. Noted treatment: randomized to nivolumab then ipilimumab (arm A) or the reverse (arm B). The V gene's germline CDR1 is LNHDA and CDR2 SQIVND (reference sequence). V was pared by 7 bases and J by 11 bases, with 16 bases of the junction left unmatched. The CDR3 sequence is 14 residues long. Profiled with immunoSEQ multiplex PCR; TCRdb holds only in-frame clones, not every one. The sample consists of about 5,500 clones, roughly two fifths of them appearing once. This TCR derives from a human donor with melanoma. The source was tumor tissue (inferred from file names), collected from a patient given nivolumab and ipilimumab in sequence. The V call is TRBV19, the J call TRBJ1-1; TRBD1 matches at 7 bases. The CDR3 loop reads CASKILPEGTEAFF. The CDR3 DNA follows: TGTGCCAGTAAGATACTCCCGGAGGGGACAGAGGCTTTCTTT.